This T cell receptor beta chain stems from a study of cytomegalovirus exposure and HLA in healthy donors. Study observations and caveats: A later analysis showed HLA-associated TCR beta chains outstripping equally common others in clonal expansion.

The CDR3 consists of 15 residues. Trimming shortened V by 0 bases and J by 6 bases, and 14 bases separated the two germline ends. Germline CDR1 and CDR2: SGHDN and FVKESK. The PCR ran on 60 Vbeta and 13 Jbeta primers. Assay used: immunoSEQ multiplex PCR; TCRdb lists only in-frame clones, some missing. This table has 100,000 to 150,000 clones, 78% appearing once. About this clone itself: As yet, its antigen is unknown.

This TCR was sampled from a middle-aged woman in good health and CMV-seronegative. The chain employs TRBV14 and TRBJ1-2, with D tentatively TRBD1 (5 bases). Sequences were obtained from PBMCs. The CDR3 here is CASSQDYGTQDGYTF. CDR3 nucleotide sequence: TGTGCCAGCAGCCAAGATTATGGGACTCAAGATGGCTACACCTTC.